The clone carrying this TCR beta chain was counted at least ten times. Its antigen is still unknown. Time point denoted: patch test 1, 2 weeks after DPC sensitization. Treatment noted: therapeutic diphenylcyclopropenone sensitization with weekly scalp DPC. Authors' analysis steps: Individual samples carried between roughly 23,224 and 750,000 TCRs, with around 96,000 as the median. In TCRdb, the RACE reads were re-called with MiXCR into one record per CDR3 protein. TCRdb assigned the V and J calls; the authors' analysis was not used. The sample consists of about 82,000 distinct CDR3 sequences, approximately 12% of them appearing once. The data were obtained in a study of human T cells and chemical hapten exposure. Study-wide results and limits: Sensitizing with DPC caused no change in TCRs above 1 in 1000 frequency.

The ends were cut back, 5 bases at V and 8 bases at J, with 15 bases in the middle. The CDR3 is 14 residues long. The germline V gene encodes CDR1 MDHEN and CDR2 SYDVKM. The chain employs TRBV28 and TRBJ1-4; D uncertain. Sample: whole blood, taken in connection with sensitization to the hapten diphenylcyclopropenone (DPC). The receptor comes from a woman aged 50 to 60 with alopecia areata. Some clones in this sample may be carry-over from other donors' samples. CDR3 region: CASSITRPGEKLFF. The CDR3 nucleotides are TGTGCCAGCAGTATAACCCGGCCGGGAGAAAAACTGTTTTTT.